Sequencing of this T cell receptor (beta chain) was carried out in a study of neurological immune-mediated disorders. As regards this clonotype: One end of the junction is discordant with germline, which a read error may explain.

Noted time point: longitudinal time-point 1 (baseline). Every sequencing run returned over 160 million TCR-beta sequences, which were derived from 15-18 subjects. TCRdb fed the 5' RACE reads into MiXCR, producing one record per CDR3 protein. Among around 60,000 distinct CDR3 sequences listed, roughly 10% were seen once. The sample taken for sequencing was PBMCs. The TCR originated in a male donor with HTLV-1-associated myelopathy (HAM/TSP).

The CDR3 loop is CASSYAGGYSPIHF. The CDR3 bases are TGTGCCAGTAGTTACGCAGGGGGTTATTCACCCATCCACTTT. The chain links TRBV6-2 or TRBV6-3 to TRBJ1-6, with 7 bases lining up with TRBD1. The germline V gene has CDR1 MNHEY and CDR2 SVGEGT. The CDR3 sequence is 14 residues long.